This T cell receptor beta chain was obtained from a study of control samples from healthy donors and cancer patients. This table comes from immunoSEQ multiplex PCR, and its TCRdb copy is limited to in-frame clones, with some not included. The sample shows under 70,000 clones, 88% of them seen only once. This CDR3 is 15 amino acids long. Losses at the gene ends were 2 bases for V and 5 bases for J; bases not matched to a gene: 10. Per germline, CDR1 GTSNPN and CDR2 SVGIG (reference sequence). The sequence derives from a man in his fifties in good health. Specimen: blood. V is TRBV30 and J is TRBJ2-5; TRBD2 matches 8 bases. The CDR3 bases are TGTGCCTGGAGTATCTCGGGAGGGCCGGGGGAGACCCAGTACTTC. This sequence encodes CAWSISGGPGETQYF. Filled out from reference TRBV30 and TRBJ2-5, the complete variable domain reads SQTIHQWPATLVQPVGSPLSLECTVEGTSNPNLYWYRQAAGRGLQLLFYSVGIGQISSEVPQNLSASRPQDRQFILSSKKLLLSDSGFYLCAWSISGGPGETQYFGPGTRLLVL.